This T cell receptor beta chain was identified during a study of Ad26.COV2.S vaccination and SARS-CoV-2 variants (dated by TCRdb to about 2021). General notes on the study: Vaccine-arm donors were drawn from COV1001, a multicentre, randomized, double-blind, placebo-controlled phase I-IIa trial of Ad26.COV2.S in healthy adults. Trial participants were randomized into five groups of five: low-dose or high-dose Ad26.COV2.S given once or twice, or placebo on both occasions. Investigators did not know the trial group allocation while performing experiments and assessing outcomes. The TCR-sequenced set comprised about 30 samples: approximately 19 Ad26.COV2.S vaccine recipients, 5 placebo recipients and 8 SARS-CoV-2 convalescent individuals. TCRbeta repertoire sequencing was used to assess the specificity and breadth of SARS-CoV-2-reactive T cell receptors after Ad26.COV2.S vaccination. Ad26.COV2.S was administered intramuscularly at a dose of 5x10^10 or 1x10^11 viral particles, either as one shot or as two shots given 56 days apart.

The immunoSEQ Assay was used to sequence TCRbeta CDR3 regions. After extraction, genomic DNA underwent amplification by bias-controlled multiplex PCR, followed by high-throughput sequencing. As for how the authors treated the data: To quantify the absolute abundance of every unique TCRbeta CDR3 region, sequences were collapsed and filtered. T cell fraction was estimated by normalizing TCRbeta template counts to usable DNA, with usable DNA measured through amplification of reference genes found in all nucleated cells. Repertoire TCRs were annotated as SARS-CoV-2-specific by exact matching of V gene, CDR3 amino acid sequence and J gene to a known reactive TCR set. The reference SARS-CoV-2 TCR set was obtained from MIRA and was filtered for enrichment in COVID-19-positive ImmuneCODE repertoires, whereby public or cross-reactive TCRs were removed. Using the MIRA antigens, annotated TCRs were further analysed by specific ORF or by position within an ORF. Breadth was defined as annotated unique rearrangements over total unique productive rearrangements; depth was the summed frequency of those rearrangements. Two-sided Wilcoxon rank-sum tests were applied when comparing TCR breadth between groups. TCRdb obtained this table from immuneACCESS and retained in-frame rearrangements with V and J assigned. These tables miss some clones; where compared with another copy, unresolved V genes account for less than half of the shortfall, and the remainder is unexplained. The V and J calls and clone size were taken over from that table, and D and trimming were inferred from the DNA. Within this sample are about 440,000 clones, with 70% to 90% of them counted one time only. In total, the top ten clones hold around 13% of the sample.

V was cut back by 2 bases and J by 7 bases, leaving a gap of 9 bases between them. The CDR3 numbers 14 residues from cysteine through phenylalanine. Only CDR3 DNA is held: 42 bases, read in frame from base 1. From the germline V gene (reference sequence), CDR1 is LGHDT and CDR2 is YNNKEL. In light of the paper, this sample's treatment or condition label describes: roughly 20 received Ad26.COV2.S at low or high dose, single or two shots; five or six received placebo; per-sample allocation not given. For vaccine and placebo recipients, the sequenced repertoires came from samples collected on day 63 after the first injection. In Cohort 1b, 25 or so adults aged 18-55 years were enrolled at a single site in Boston, USA, between 29 July and 7 August 2020. Ad26.COV2.S was a replication-incompetent adenovirus type 26 vector expressing a prefusion-stabilized SARS-CoV-2 spike protein from the original Wuhan strain.

The full study reports these points: Ad26.COV2.S recipients had higher spike-specific TCR breadth than placebo recipients (P = 0.0014). After vaccination, spike-specific CD8+ and CD4+ T cell responses were reported to show substantial breadth. The study was not powered to compare responses between vaccine doses or regimens. According to the authors, total T cell responses may have been underestimated by the TCR breadth and depth analyses. Comparable non-spike TCR breadth was observed between vaccine and placebo recipients, consistent with only spike being contained in the vaccine.

This clone showed up just once. Its antigen is not yet known. Per-base quality was not reported, and no clone a single base away is much larger than it. The chain is encoded by TRBV3-1 (or the pseudogene TRBV3-2) joined to TRBJ1-6, with an unclear D gene assignment. This clonotype was obtained from a person aged 18-65 years who received the Ad26.COV2.S COVID-19 vaccine or a placebo. The sample consisted of peripheral blood, taken in a trial of Ad26.COV2.S vaccine versus placebo. For the CDR3, the sequence is CASSQSNRNSPLHF. The DNA sequence reads TGTGCCAGCAGCCAATCCAACCGAAATTCACCCCTCCACTTT.